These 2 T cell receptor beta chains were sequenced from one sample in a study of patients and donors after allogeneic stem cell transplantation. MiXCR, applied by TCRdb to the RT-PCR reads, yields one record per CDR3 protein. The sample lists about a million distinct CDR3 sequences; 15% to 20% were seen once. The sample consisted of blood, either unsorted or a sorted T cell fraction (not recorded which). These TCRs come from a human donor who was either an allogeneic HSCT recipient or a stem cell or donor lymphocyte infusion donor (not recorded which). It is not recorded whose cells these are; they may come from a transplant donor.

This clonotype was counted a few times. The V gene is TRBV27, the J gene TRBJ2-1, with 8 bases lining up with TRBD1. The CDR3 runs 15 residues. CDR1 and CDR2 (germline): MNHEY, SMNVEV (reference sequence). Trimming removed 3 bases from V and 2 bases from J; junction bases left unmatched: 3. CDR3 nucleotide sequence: TGTGCCAGCAGTTTGTGGGGACAGGCCTACAATGAGCAGTTCTTC. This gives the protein CASSLWGQAYNEQFF.

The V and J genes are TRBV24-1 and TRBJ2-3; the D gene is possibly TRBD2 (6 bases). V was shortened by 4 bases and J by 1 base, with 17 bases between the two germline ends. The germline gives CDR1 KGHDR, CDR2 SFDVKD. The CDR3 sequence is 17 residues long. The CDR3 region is CATSDNNGGTRTDTQYF. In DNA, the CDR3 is TGTGCCACCAGTGACAATAATGGCGGGACCCGCACAGATACGCAGTATTTT.